This T cell receptor (beta chain) was found in a study of blood T cell repertoires in COVID-19. Study in general: The United States, Italy and Spain provided the acute and convalescent COVID-19 samples.

Individuals aged about 18 to 89 years were recruited from 24 US areas. In the authors' methods: Reference gene primer amplification yielded estimated nucleated cell counts. Generated by immunoSEQ multiplex PCR, the TCRdb table keeps only in-frame clones and is missing some. V, J and clone size are taken as reported in that table, and D and trimming were inferred from the DNA itself. The sample gives under 300,000 clones, roughly nine tenths of which show up once; more than 5% is in the top ten. The CDR3 extends over 15 amino acids. V lost 4 bases and J lost 5; bases outside the gene matches: 7. From germline, CDR1 is LGHDT and CDR2 YNNKEL (reference sequence).

The rearrangement uses TRBV3-1 (or the pseudogene TRBV3-2) and TRBJ2-7, with 11 bases lining up with TRBD1. Material for sequencing was PBMCs or T cells enriched from blood (not recorded which). The sequence was obtained from a young woman with acute COVID-19. For the CDR3, the DNA is TGTGCCAGCAGCCCCTTCTGGACAGGGGGCGACGAGCAGTACTTC. Its protein is CASSPFWTGGDEQYF.